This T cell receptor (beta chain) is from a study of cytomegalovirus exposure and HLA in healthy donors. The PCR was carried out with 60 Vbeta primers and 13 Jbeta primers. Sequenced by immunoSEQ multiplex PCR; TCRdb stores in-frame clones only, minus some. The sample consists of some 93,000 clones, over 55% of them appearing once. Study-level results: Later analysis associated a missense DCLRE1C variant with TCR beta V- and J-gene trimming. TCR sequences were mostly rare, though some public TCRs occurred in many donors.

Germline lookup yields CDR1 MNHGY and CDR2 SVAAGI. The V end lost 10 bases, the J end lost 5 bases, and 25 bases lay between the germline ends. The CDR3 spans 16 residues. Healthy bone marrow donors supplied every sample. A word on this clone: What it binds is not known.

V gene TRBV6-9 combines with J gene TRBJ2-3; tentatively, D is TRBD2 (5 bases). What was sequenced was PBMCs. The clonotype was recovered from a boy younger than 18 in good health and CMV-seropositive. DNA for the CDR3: TGTGCCACCAATACCAAGGAGGCTAGTACCGGAGATACGCAGTATTTT. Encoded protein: CATNTKEASTGDTQYF.